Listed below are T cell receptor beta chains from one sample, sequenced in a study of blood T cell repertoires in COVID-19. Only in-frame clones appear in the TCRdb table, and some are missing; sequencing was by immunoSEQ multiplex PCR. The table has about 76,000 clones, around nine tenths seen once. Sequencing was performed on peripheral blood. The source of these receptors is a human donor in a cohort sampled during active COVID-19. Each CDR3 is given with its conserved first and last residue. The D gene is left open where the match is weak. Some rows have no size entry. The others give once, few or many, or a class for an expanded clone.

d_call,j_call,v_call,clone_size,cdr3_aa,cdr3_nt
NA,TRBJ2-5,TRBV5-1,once,CASSLDSQETQYF,TGCGCCAGCAGCCTGGACTCTCAAGAGACCCAGTACTTC
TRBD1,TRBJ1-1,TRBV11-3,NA,CASSLGQGASEAFF,TGTGCCAGCAGCTTAGGGCAGGGGGCATCCGAAGCTTTCTTT
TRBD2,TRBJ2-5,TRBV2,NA,CASSGRSSGGETQYF,TGTGCCAGCAGTGGTCGGTCTAGCGGTGGGGAGACCCAGTACTTC
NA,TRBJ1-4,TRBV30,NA,CAWTGQPYEKLFF,TGTGCCTGGACGGGACAACCATATGAAAAACTGTTTTTT
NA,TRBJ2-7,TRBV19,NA,CASSSSEGASYEQYF,TGTGCCAGTAGTTCGTCGGAGGGGGCTTCCTACGAGCAGTACTTC
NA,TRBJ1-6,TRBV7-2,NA,CASSLATTANSPLHF,TGTGCCAGCAGCTTAGCGACCACAGCAAATTCACCCCTCCACTTT
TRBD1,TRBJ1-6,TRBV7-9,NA,CASNAGTGWSPLHF,TGTGCCAGCAACGCCGGGACAGGGTGGTCACCCCTCCACTTT
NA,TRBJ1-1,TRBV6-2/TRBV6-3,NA,CASSYPPGAGNTEAFF,TGTGCCAGCAGTTATCCCCCAGGGGCGGGGAACACTGAAGCTTTCTTT
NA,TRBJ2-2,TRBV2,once,CASTEQGQGLFF,TGTGCCAGCACCGAACAAGGGCAGGGGTTGTTTTTT
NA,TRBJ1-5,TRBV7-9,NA,CASSLGRGQPQHF,TGTGCCAGCAGCTTAGGGAGGGGCCAGCCCCAGCATTTT
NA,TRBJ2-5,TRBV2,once,CASSEWQGKGTQYF,TGTGCCAGCAGTGAATGGCAGGGGAAGGGGACCCAGTACTTC
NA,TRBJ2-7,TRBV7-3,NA,CASSLAGGFQYEQYF,TGTGCCAGCAGCTTAGCAGGGGGGTTTCAATACGAGCAGTACTTC
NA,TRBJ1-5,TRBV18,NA,CASSLTGNSNQPQHF,TGTGCCAGCTCACTCACAGGAAATAGCAATCAGCCCCAGCATTTT
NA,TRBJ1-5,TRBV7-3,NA,CASSYRVTPFSNQPQHF,TGTGCCAGCAGCTACCGGGTCACCCCCTTTAGCAATCAGCCCCAGCATTTT
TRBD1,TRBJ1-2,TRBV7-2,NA,CASSLAGGVNGYTF,TGTGCCAGCAGCTTAGCAGGGGGCGTTAATGGCTACACCTTC
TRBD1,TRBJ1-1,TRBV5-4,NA,CASSFDRAEAFF,TGTGCCAGCAGCTTCGACAGGGCTGAAGCTTTCTTT
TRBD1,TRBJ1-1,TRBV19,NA,CASSWEQGIEAFF,TGTGCCAGTAGTTGGGAACAGGGGATTGAAGCTTTCTTT
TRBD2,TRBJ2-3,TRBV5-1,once,CASVETSGTTDTQYF,TGCGCCAGCGTCGAGACTAGCGGGACCACAGATACGCAGTATTTT
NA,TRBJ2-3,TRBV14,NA,CASSQARRGTDTQYF,TGTGCCAGCAGCCAGGCCAGGCGGGGCACAGATACGCAGTATTTT
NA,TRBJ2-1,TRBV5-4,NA,CATLRGGTGSYNEQFF,TGTGCCACCTTAAGAGGAGGGACGGGCTCCTACAATGAGCAGTTCTTC
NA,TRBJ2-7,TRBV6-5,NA,CASSYLGATYEQYF,TGTGCCAGCAGTTACTTGGGGGCCACCTACGAGCAGTACTTC
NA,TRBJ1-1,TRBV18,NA,CASSPREADEAFF,TGTGCCAGCTCACCACGGGAGGCTGACGAAGCTTTCTTT
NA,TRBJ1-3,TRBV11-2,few,CASSLAGRKSGNTIYF,TGTGCCAGCAGCTTAGCTGGCAGGAAGTCTGGAAACACCATATATTTT
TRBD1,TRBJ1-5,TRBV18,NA,CASSPIGTGSNQPQHF,TGTGCCAGCTCACCTATCGGGACAGGGTCAAATCAGCCCCAGCATTTT
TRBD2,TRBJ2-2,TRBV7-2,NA,CASSLIWGGGRNTGELFF,TGTGCCAGCAGCTTGATATGGGGGGGAGGGAGGAACACCGGGGAGCTGTTTTTT
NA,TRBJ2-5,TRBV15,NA,CATSINRAETQYF,TGTGCCACCAGCATCAACAGGGCGGAGACCCAGTACTTC
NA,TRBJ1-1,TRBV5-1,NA,CASTQALNTEAFF,TGCGCCAGCACACAGGCCTTGAACACTGAAGCTTTCTTT
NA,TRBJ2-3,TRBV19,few,CASSPQPTGPTSTDTQYF,TGTGCCAGTAGTCCACAGCCCACAGGGCCTACTAGCACAGATACGCAGTATTTT
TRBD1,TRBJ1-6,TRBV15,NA,CATSGSTGEGSPLHF,TGTGCCACCAGCGGATCGACAGGGGAGGGCTCACCCCTCCACTTT
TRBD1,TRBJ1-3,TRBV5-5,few,CASSSGTTGAIYF,TGTGCCAGCAGCTCCGGGACCACAGGGGCCATATATTTT
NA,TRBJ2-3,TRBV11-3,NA,CASSRGTMAHGDTQYF,TGTGCCAGCAGCAGGGGGACTATGGCGCATGGAGATACGCAGTATTTT
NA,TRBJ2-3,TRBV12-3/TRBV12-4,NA,CASSSPNTDTQYF,TGTGCCAGCAGTTCCCCTAATACAGATACGCAGTATTTT
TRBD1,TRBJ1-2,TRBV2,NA,CASTGTGTNGYTF,TGTGCCAGCACCGGGACAGGTACGAATGGCTACACCTTC
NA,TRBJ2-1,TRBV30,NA,CAWRTAGTSQFF,TGTGCCTGGCGGACCGCCGGGACTTCGCAGTTCTTC
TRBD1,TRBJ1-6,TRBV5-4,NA,CASSLGPQGAYSPLHF,TGTGCCAGCAGCTTGGGGCCACAGGGGGCTTATTCACCCCTCCACTTT
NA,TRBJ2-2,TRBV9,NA,CASSVASITGELFF,TGTGCCAGCAGCGTAGCTAGCATTACCGGGGAGCTGTTTTTT
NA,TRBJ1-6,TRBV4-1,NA,CASSLETGDNNSPLHF,TGCGCCAGCAGCCTAGAGACAGGCGACAATAATTCACCCCTCCACTTT
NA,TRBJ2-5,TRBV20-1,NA,CSATPQETQYF,TGCAGTGCTACCCCTCAGGAGACCCAGTACTTC
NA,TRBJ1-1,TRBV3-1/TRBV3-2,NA,CASSQDSEGLGAFF,TGTGCCAGCAGCCAAGACTCCGAGGGTTTGGGAGCTTTCTTT
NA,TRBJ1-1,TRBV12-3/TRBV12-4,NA,CASSLRGFTEAFF,TGTGCCAGCAGTTTAAGGGGATTTACTGAAGCTTTCTTT
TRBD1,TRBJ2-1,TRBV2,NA,CASPRGQGGNEQFF,TGTGCCAGCCCTAGGGGACAGGGCGGCAATGAGCAGTTCTTC
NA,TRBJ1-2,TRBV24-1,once,CATAQGNGYTF,TGTGCCACCGCACAGGGAAATGGCTACACCTTC
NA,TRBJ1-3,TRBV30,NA,CAWAGGSGNTIYF,TGTGCCTGGGCCGGAGGGTCTGGAAACACCATATATTTT
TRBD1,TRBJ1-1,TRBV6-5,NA,CASRKQGAGDTEAFF,TGTGCCAGCAGAAAACAGGGGGCAGGTGACACTGAAGCTTTCTTT
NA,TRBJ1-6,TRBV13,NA,CASSSKKSYNSPLHF,TGTGCCAGCAGCTCAAAGAAGAGCTATAATTCACCCCTCCACTTT
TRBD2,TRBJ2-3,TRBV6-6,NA,CASIRSPSGGTTDTQYF,TGTGCCAGCATCCGATCCCCAAGCGGGGGGACCACAGATACGCAGTATTTT
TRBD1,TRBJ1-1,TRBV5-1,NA,CASSQDRAGTEAFF,TGCGCCAGCAGCCAGGACAGGGCCGGCACTGAAGCTTTCTTT
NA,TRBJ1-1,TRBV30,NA,CAWIYGRKAFF,TGTGCCTGGATTTATGGGAGGAAAGCTTTCTTT
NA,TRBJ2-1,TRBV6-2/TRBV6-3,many,CASSYGLAGRYEQFF,TGTGCCAGCAGTTACGGTCTGGCGGGGCGGTATGAGCAGTTCTTC
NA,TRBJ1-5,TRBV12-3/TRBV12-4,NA,CASSSYQDQPQHF,TGTGCCAGCAGTTCGTACCAGGATCAGCCCCAGCATTTT
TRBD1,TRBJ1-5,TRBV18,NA,CASSPTHRQGGNQPQHF,TGTGCCAGCTCACCAACTCACCGACAGGGCGGCAATCAGCCCCAGCATTTT
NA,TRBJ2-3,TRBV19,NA,CASSGGASRGTDTQYF,TGTGCCAGTAGTGGGGGGGCTAGCAGGGGCACAGATACGCAGTATTTT
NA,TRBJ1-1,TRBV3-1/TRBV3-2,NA,CASSQGQGVTEAFF,TGTGCCAGCAGCCAAGGACAAGGGGTAACTGAAGCTTTCTTT
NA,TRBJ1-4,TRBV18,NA,CASSPRSTGTNEKLFF,TGTGCCAGCTCACCTCGATCAACGGGAACTAATGAAAAACTGTTTTTT
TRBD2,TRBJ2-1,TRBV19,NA,CASSKGPWTSGYNEQFF,TGTGCCAGTAGTAAGGGCCCCTGGACTAGCGGGTACAATGAGCAGTTCTTC
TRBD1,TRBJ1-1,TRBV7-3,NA,CASSLTVGQGTEAFF,TGTGCCAGCAGCTTAACGGTGGGACAGGGGACTGAAGCTTTCTTT
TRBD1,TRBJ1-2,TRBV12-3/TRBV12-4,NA,CASSPTGAYGYTF,TGTGCCAGCAGTCCGACAGGGGCGTATGGCTACACCTTC
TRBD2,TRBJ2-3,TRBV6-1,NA,CASSEALTSHMGDTQYF,TGTGCCAGCAGTGAAGCACTGACTAGCCACATGGGGGATACGCAGTATTTT
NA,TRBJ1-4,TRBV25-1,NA,CASTDTLLGEKLFF,TGTGCCAGCACCGACACCCTCCTGGGTGAAAAACTGTTTTTT